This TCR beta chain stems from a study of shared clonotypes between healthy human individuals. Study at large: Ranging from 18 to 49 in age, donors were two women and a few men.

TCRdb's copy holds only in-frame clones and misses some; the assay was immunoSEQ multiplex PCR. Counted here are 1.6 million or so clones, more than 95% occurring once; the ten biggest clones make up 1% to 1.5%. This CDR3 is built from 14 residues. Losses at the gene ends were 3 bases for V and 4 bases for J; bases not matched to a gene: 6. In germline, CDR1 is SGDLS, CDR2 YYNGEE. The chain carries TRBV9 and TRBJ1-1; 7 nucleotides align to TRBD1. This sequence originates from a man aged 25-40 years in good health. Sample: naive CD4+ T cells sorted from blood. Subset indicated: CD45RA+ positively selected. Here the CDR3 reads CASSDKTGTTEAFF. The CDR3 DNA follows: TGTGCCAGCAGCGACAAGACAGGGACCACTGAAGCTTTCTTT.